The following is a T cell receptor beta chain sequence with its context. What it binds is unknown. Every patient relapsed after autologous stem cell transplantation, and brentuximab vedotin exposure varied. Relapsed/refractory classical Hodgkin lymphoma patients had complete, partial or progressive responses. Method: immunoSEQ multiplex PCR; TCRdb's copy keeps in-frame clones and lacks some. The table has fewer than 55,000 clones, approximately 91% seen once. This sample is drawn from a study of PD-1 blockade in classical Hodgkin lymphoma. Broader study findings: Prior to therapy, complete responders displayed diversity much like that of newly diagnosed patients. It was CD4+ TCR diversity, not CD8+, that rose significantly by C4D1. Those starting nivolumab under 1 year post-ASCT were excluded.

This CDR3 is 13 amino acids long. Trimming left V 0 bases short and J 5 bases short, with 7 bases between. From germline, CDR1 is MNHNY and CDR2 SVGAGI (reference sequence). This chain links TRBV6-6 with TRBJ2-5, with D uncertain. The sequence came from a human donor with classical Hodgkin lymphoma. Sequenced material: peripheral blood mononuclear cells (PBMCs), taken at baseline. CDR3 sequence reads: CASSYSNGETQYF. Written as DNA, the CDR3 is TGTGCCAGCAGTTACTCGAATGGGGAGACCCAGTACTTC.